Included here is one T cell receptor beta chain sequence, with context. Assay: immunoSEQ multiplex PCR; the TCRdb copy retains only in-frame clones and omits some. The profile shows roughly 87,000 clones, around 93% of them singletons. This record belongs to a study of T cell changes during pregnancy in multiple sclerosis. Looked up from germline, CDR1 is ENHRY and CDR2 is SYGVKD. V was clipped by 6 bases and J by 6 bases; unmatched bases: 3. The CDR3 totals 13 residues. The specimen was peripheral blood, collected in the third trimester of pregnancy. The chain carries TRBV10-3 and TRBJ2-1, with 9 nucleotides matching TRBD2. The clonotype originates from a female donor in good health, enrolled as a control in a pregnancy study. CDR3 DNA sequence: TGTGCCATCAGGGGACTAGCCGCCAATGAGCAGTTCTTC. Translating gives CAIRGLAANEQFF.